This T cell receptor beta chain stems from a study of early T cells in non-severe SARS-CoV-2 infection. Study overall: The chains were unpaired, and the sequenced material was bulk RNA from unsorted whole blood.

The V gene end was trimmed by 1 base and the J gene end by 2 bases; junction bases not matched to a gene: 4. The V gene's germline CDR1 is SGHTA and CDR2 FQGNSA. This CDR3 spans 16 amino acids. This clonotype was observed a handful of times. Its specificity is unknown. Molecules of cDNA were individually given unique molecular identifiers that were attached to them. TCRdb processed the 5' RACE reads anew with MiXCR; each CDR3 protein has one entry. Of fewer than 55,000 distinct CDR3 sequences detected, around 7.8% appear once; the ten largest clones hold 6.5% to 9.5%. General observations from the study: Clonotype matching in VDJdb favored anti-spike CD8 responses and did not capture private and CD4 specificities.

Input material: whole blood. The chain is built from TRBV7-2 and TRBJ2-3; TRBD2 matches 9 bases. This clonotype was obtained from an adult who was a healthcare worker with PCR-confirmed SARS-CoV-2 infection or an uninfected control (not recorded which). The CDR3 loop reads CASSLGLAGFTDTQYF. CDR3 DNA sequence: TGTGCCAGCAGCTTAGGTCTAGCGGGATTCACAGATACGCAGTATTTT.